Presented here are 24 T cell receptor beta chains from one specimen sequenced in a study of blood T cell repertoires in COVID-19. TCRdb's table, derived via immunoSEQ multiplex PCR, lists solely in-frame clones and lacks some. Among about 90,000 clones listed, over 80% were seen once. The source material was peripheral blood. These receptors all come from a human donor with active COVID-19. The donor label of this sample is uncertain.

This sequence joins TRBV13 and TRBJ2-5, with D perhaps TRBD1 (5 bases). Trimming stripped 3 bases from V and 2 bases from J, with 10 bases between. This CDR3 has 14 residues. CDR1 is PRHDT and CDR2 is FYEKMQ in the germline V gene (reference sequence). The CDR3 DNA follows: TGTGCCAGCAGCTTTGCAGGGATTCAAGAGACCCAGTACTTC. Its protein product is CASSFAGIQETQYF.

The chain combines TRBV2 with TRBJ1-2; no definite D call. The length of the CDR3 is 12 residues. Deletions cut 5 bases from V and 8 bases from J, with 12 bases between. Looked up from germline, CDR1 is SNHLY and CDR2 is FYNNEI. CDR3 bases: TGTGCCAGCAGTCGACAAATTCCGGGCTACACCTTC. Translating it yields CASSRQIPGYTF. Full variable domain (remainder filled in from reference TRBV2 and TRBJ1-2): EPEVTQTPSHQVTQMGQEVILRCVPISNHLYFYWYRQILGQKVEFLVSFYNNEISEKSEIFDDQFSVERPDGSNFTLKIRSTKLEDSAMYFCASSRQIPGYTFGSGTRLTVV.

The chain employs TRBV12-5 and TRBJ2-5; 9 bases are shared with TRBD1. The germline CDR1 and CDR2 sequences are LGHNT and FRNRAP. The CDR3 runs 14 residues. Germline trimming cut 5 bases from V and 5 bases from J; bases unmatched to any gene: 6. The CDR3 nucleotides are TGTGCTAGTGGTCAAACAGGGGGCGCGGAGACCCAGTACTTC. This codes for CASGQTGGAETQYF.

V is TRBV7-9 and J is TRBJ1-1, with unresolved D. Trimming removed 5 bases at V and 6 bases at J, with 13 bases between. Germline V gene sequence: CDR1 SEHNR, CDR2 FQNEAQ (reference sequence). This CDR3 is built from 13 residues. CDR3 DNA: TGTGCCAGCAGCCTACAAGGAGTCTCTGAAGCTTTCTTT. This sequence encodes CASSLQGVSEAFF. Full variable domain (outside the CDR3, taken from reference TRBV7-9 and TRBJ1-1): DTGVSQNPRHKITKRGQNVTFRCDPISEHNRLYWYRQTLGQGPEFLTYFQNEAQLEKSRLLSDRFSAERPKGSFSTLEIQRTEQGDSAMYLCASSLQGVSEAFFGQGTRLTVV.

This clone was recorded once. The chain has TRBV27 and TRBJ2-3; 9 bases fit TRBD2. J gave up 1 base and V 5 bases, and 10 bases lay outside the gene matches. CDR3 length equals 17 residues. Per germline, CDR1 MNHEY and CDR2 SMNVEV (reference sequence). This CDR3 reads CASSIAGTSKGTDTQYF. The CDR3 bases are TGTGCCAGCAGTATTGCCGGGACTAGCAAGGGCACAGATACGCAGTATTTT.

This chain connects TRBV7-2 to TRBJ2-1; TRBD2 matches 8 bases. The ends lost 4 bases at V and 15 bases at J; junction bases unmatched: 11. CDR3 length: 13 residues. CDR1 is SGHTA, CDR2 FQGNSA, per germline. CDR3 in DNA: TGTGCCAGCAGCTCGGGGGGGCCTACCAAGGGGTTCTTC. Its protein product is CASSSGGPTKGFF.

This chain connects TRBV7-3 to TRBJ2-3, with D possibly being TRBD2 (7 bases). The CDR3 has 16 amino acids. Germline values: CDR1 SGHTA, CDR2 FQGTGA. Deletions cut 5 bases from V and 1 base from J, with 16 bases between. The CDR3 bases are TGTGCCAGCAGCGTGAACAGGGCGGGGGGCACAGATACGCAGTATTTT. It codes for CASSVNRAGGTDTQYF. The whole variable domain, remainder taken from reference TRBV7-3 and TRBJ2-3, is GAGVSQTPSNKVTEKGKYVELRCDPISGHTALYWYRQSLGQGPEFLIYFQGTGAADDSGLPNDRFFAVRPEGSVSTLKIQRTERGDSAVYLCASSVNRAGGTDTQYFGPGTRLTVL.

This rearrangement joins TRBV19 to TRBJ1-1, with 8 bases that match TRBD1. Germline V CDR1 and CDR2: LNHDA, SQIVND (reference sequence). The CDR3 covers 15 residues. The J segment lost 3 bases and the V segment lost 6 bases, leaving 9 bases of the junction unmatched. CDR3 sequence: CASSKDLTGDTEAFF. The CDR3 DNA sequence: TGTGCCAGTAGCAAGGACCTGACAGGGGACACTGAAGCTTTCTTT.

The V call is TRBV4-3, the J call TRBJ2-7, with 12 bases that match TRBD2. This CDR3 is built from 16 residues. Trimming at V came to 3 bases and at J to 0 bases, leaving 3 bases not matched to a gene. The germline V gene has CDR1 LGHNA and CDR2 YSLEER. The CDR3 DNA reads TGCGCCAGCAGCCAGGCACTAGCGGGGGGCTCCTACGAGCAGTACTTC. Residues: CASSQALAGGSYEQYF.

The chain has TRBV19 and TRBJ2-7, with D possibly being TRBD1 (6 bases). The CDR3 contains 14 residues. The germline gives CDR1 LNHDA, CDR2 SQIVND (reference sequence). Trimming shortened V by 6 bases and J by 0 bases, and 12 bases separated the two germline ends. The CDR3 DNA follows: TGTGCCAGTAGCCAAACAGGGAGCTCCTACGAGCAGTACTTC. The encoded protein is CASSQTGSSYEQYF.

V is TRBV10-3 and J is TRBJ1-3; D is uncertain. CDR1 is ENHRY, CDR2 SYGVKD, per germline. The CDR3 length is 12 residues. Trimming removed 3 bases from V and 8 bases from J, with 8 bases in between. CDR3: CAISERVDTIYF. The CDR3 DNA reads TGTGCCATCAGTGAACGGGTGGACACCATATATTTT.

The rearrangement links TRBV19 to TRBJ1-1, with 7 bases identical to TRBD1. V lost 5 bases to trimming and J lost 2 bases; unmatched junction nucleotides: 8. Germline assignment: CDR1 LNHDA and CDR2 SQIVND (reference sequence). The CDR3 sequence is 15 residues long. CDR3 region: CASSLQGKDNTEAFF. Here the CDR3 DNA reads TGTGCCAGTAGTCTACAGGGGAAAGATAACACTGAAGCTTTCTTT.

V usage is TRBV4-2 and J usage is TRBJ2-3; 15 bases align to TRBD2. The trim removed 4 bases at V and 2 bases at J, leaving 4 bases unmatched. This CDR3 contains 17 residues. The germline V gene encodes CDR1 LGHNA and CDR2 YNFKEQ. CDR3 loop: CASSPRTSGGVTDTQYF. CDR3 DNA: TGTGCCAGCAGCCCTCGGACTAGCGGGGGGGTCACAGATACGCAGTATTTT.

This clone was seen a handful of times. The V and J genes are TRBV6-2 or TRBV6-3 and TRBJ2-7, with no clear D. Germline V gives CDR1 MNHEY, CDR2 SVGEGT. V lost 0 bases to trimming and J lost 5 bases, with 8 bases between them. The CDR3 runs to 13 residues. The CDR3 protein is CASSYSSRNEQYF. DNA of the CDR3: TGTGCCAGCAGTTACTCTTCTAGGAACGAGCAGTACTTC.

V and J are TRBV5-6 and TRBJ1-2; the D gene is possibly TRBD1 (5 bases). CDR1 is SGHDT and CDR2 is YYEEEE in the germline V gene. The length of the CDR3 is 14 residues. V gave up 3 bases and J gave up 2 bases, with 11 bases separating them. The CDR3 sequence: CASSSLGGNYGYTF. CDR3 bases: TGTGCCAGCAGCTCGCTTGGGGGGAACTATGGCTACACCTTC.

This chain joins TRBV9 and TRBJ1-6; D is perhaps TRBD1 (5 bases). The CDR3 has 15 residues. Germline-derived CDR1 and CDR2 are SGDLS and YYNGEE. Trimming removed 8 bases from V and 0 bases from J, with 12 bases in between. CDR3 sequence: CASQGKDSYNSPLHF. The CDR3 nucleotides are TGTGCCAGTCAGGGTAAAGACTCCTATAATTCACCCCTCCACTTT. The full variable domain, its missing parts supplied by reference TRBV9 and TRBJ1-6, is DSGVTQTPKHLITATGQRVTLRCSPRSGDLSVYWYQQSLDQGLQFLIQYYNGEERAKGNILERFSAQQFPDLHSELNLSSLELGDSALYFCASQGKDSYNSPLHFGNGTRLTVT.

The chain uses TRBV6-5 and TRBJ1-1; 9 bases fit TRBD1. The CDR3 sequence is 14 residues long. J was trimmed by 3 bases and V by 7 bases; bases with no gene match: 6. The germline gives CDR1 MNHEY, CDR2 SVGAGI. CDR3 in DNA: TGTGCCAGCAAAGCGGACAGGGGATACACTGAAGCTTTCTTT. Protein: CASKADRGYTEAFF.

This chain joins TRBV3-1 (or the pseudogene TRBV3-2) and TRBJ2-5, with D possibly being TRBD2 (5 bases). CDR1 and CDR2 from the germline V gene are LGHDT and YNNKEL (reference sequence). The CDR3 is made up of 13 amino acids. Trimming shortened V by 6 bases and J by 2 bases, and 10 bases separated the two germline ends. The CDR3 region is CASSPGIQETQYF. CDR3 DNA sequence: TGTGCCAGCAGTCCCGGGATTCAAGAGACCCAGTACTTC.

V and J are TRBV9 and TRBJ2-3; the D gene is possibly TRBD1 (6 bases). The germline V gene encodes CDR1 SGDLS and CDR2 YYNGEE. This CDR3 is 13 amino acids long. Trimming removed 0 bases at V and 9 bases at J, with 11 bases between. The CDR3 nucleotides read TGTGCCAGCAGCGTAGAACAGGGTAGAACGCAGTATTTT. Translation gives CASSVEQGRTQYF.

The gene calls are TRBV11-3 and TRBJ2-2; 11 positions match TRBD1. Germline V CDR1 and CDR2: SGHNT, YENEEA. CDR3 length equals 17 residues. Germline trimming cut 2 bases from V and 1 base from J; bases unmatched to any gene: 3. The CDR3 coding sequence is TGTGCCAGCAGCTTAAGTGGGACAGGGGGGAACACCGGGGAGCTGTTTTTT. Residues: CASSLSGTGGNTGELFF.

The V gene is TRBV4-3, the J gene TRBJ2-7, with 13 bases lining up with TRBD2. CDR1 is LGHNA, CDR2 YSLEER, per germline. V trimming: 3 bases; J trimming: 2 bases; junction bases outside the gene matches: 4. This CDR3 region has 16 residues. CDR3 DNA sequence: TGCGCCAGCAGCCACGGGACTAGCGGGGTCACCTACGAGCAGTACTTC. Translated: CASSHGTSGVTYEQYF.

The gene calls are TRBV3-1 (or the pseudogene TRBV3-2) and TRBJ1-1; tentatively, D is TRBD1 (5 bases). The CDR3 is 14 amino acids. Between the trimmed V and J ends, which lost 3 bases and 7 bases, there was a span of 15 bases. Germline V lookup: CDR1 LGHDT, CDR2 YNNKEL (reference sequence). Written as DNA, the CDR3 is TGTGCCAGCAGCCAGGGCCGGCGGGACGGTGAAGCTTTCTTT. Translating it yields CASSQGRRDGEAFF.

This rearrangement joins TRBV6-5 to TRBJ2-7; the match to TRBD1 covers 11 bases. Germline V gene data show CDR1 as MNHEY and CDR2 as SVGAGI. The CDR3 is 15 amino acids. V gave up 8 bases and J gave up 1 base; unmatched junction bases: 7. CDR3 coding DNA: TGTGCCAGCTTGGAGGACAGGGGGCGTTCCTACGAGCAGTACTTC. Residues: CASLEDRGRSYEQYF.

The chain uses TRBV4-1 and TRBJ1-2, with 9 bases identical to TRBD1. The germline CDR1 and CDR2 sequences are MGHRA and YSYEKL. The length of the CDR3 is 16 residues. The ends lost 3 bases at V and 4 bases at J; junction bases unmatched: 9. The chain's CDR3 is CASSHPRGDRVYGYTF. The CDR3 DNA follows: TGCGCCAGCAGCCATCCCAGGGGGGACAGGGTCTATGGCTACACCTTC.